This T cell receptor beta chain was captured in a study of T cells in Graves' hyperthyroidism and ophthalmopathy (dated 2019 in TCRdb). Study-wide context: Peripheral blood samples were taken at initial diagnosis, before any treatment was given. The roughly 94 discovery patients were randomly split 7:3 into training and test sets. After blood sampling, hyperthyroidism patients were treated with methimazole at a starting dose of 30 mg daily, and ophthalmopathy patients were treated with high-dose intravenous methylprednisolone. Prospective prediction of ophthalmopathy was tested in an independent validation cohort of approximately 19 hyperthyroidism patients and around 16 patients who later progressed to ophthalmopathy. TCR V-J signatures able to tell the groups apart were searched for in a discovery cohort of around 95 patients, of whom over 40 had Graves' ophthalmopathy and 57 had stable Graves' hyperthyroidism. Thyroid tissue and blood T-cell repertoires from several Graves' hyperthyroidism patients were also compared in the study. The paper describes TCR Vbeta CDR3 sequencing of fewer than 150 peripheral blood samples, made up of 43 ophthalmopathy patients, roughly 75 hyperthyroidism patients and roughly 17 progressor patients. The research as a whole found: Ophthalmopathy was separated from stable hyperthyroidism by a 13 V-J signature model, with 87.88% sensitivity and approximately 84% specificity obtained in cross-validation and 80%/75% obtained in testing. Most expanded thyroid clonotypes (frequency above 0.001) were also found in blood, which suggests that blood repertoires may mirror thyroid immune responses. During validation, the model predicted progression to ophthalmopathy a median of around 6 months ahead of onset, with around 65% sensitivity and 72% to 85% specificity. No statistical method was used to fix the sample size in advance, and group allocation was not hidden from the investigators.

Stable Graves' hyperthyroidism was defined as the absence of progression to ophthalmopathy over 18 months of follow-up. Hyperthyroidism patients were newly diagnosed, with disease duration under 2 months, and aged 18 to 65 years. Exclusion was applied to patients with uncontrolled infections, other autoimmune diseases, pregnancy or lactation. Diagnoses were established on the basis of clinical symptoms, serum thyroxine and TRAb, thyroid ultrasound, and orbital computed tomography. PBMCs were isolated from about 9 ml of fresh peripheral blood by Ficoll-Paque density gradient centrifugation. Trizol reagent was used to extract total RNA, and RNA quality was then checked on an Agilent 2100 Bioanalyzer. Of note for this clonotype: Its recognized antigen is unknown. No base qualities exist here, and no much larger clone lies one base off it.

Amplification of TCR beta CDR3 regions was carried out from RNA transcripts. A first-round RT-PCR of the TCR CDR3 used the HTBI primer set with the Qiagen OneStep RT-PCR kit. Libraries were constructed in a second round of multiplex PCR, after which size selection and purification were performed. Paired-end sequencing of the libraries was performed with 100 bp reads on an Illumina HiSeq2000. Turning to the authors' computational methods: SOAPnuke was used to process the raw data, with reads discarded if the reads contained adapters or uncalled bases, had a mean Phred below 15, or lacked an exact constant-primer or identifier match. High-quality paired reads were merged with COPE v1.2.5, and unique nucleotide sequences were defined as clonotypes. MiTCR v1.1 was used to align the clonotypes against IMGT TRBV, TRBD and TRBJ reference segments. The analysis included only V-J combinations with a frequency above 0.0001, which together covered over 98% of the repertoires. A TCS score was defined as the ratio of F50 (clonal expansion) to E x V (chaos), with BLOSUM62-based TCRdist applied between CDR3 peptides within each V-J. Welch's t-statistics and random forest reduced roughly 540 V-J features to 10 to 15, which were used in a naive Bayes classifier (R e1071). TCRdb itself trimmed the public reads at Q25 with fastp, ran MiXCR and retained productive beta chains. Entries are consolidated by CDR3 protein sequence, retaining the most common genes and DNA. The V and J calls reflect TCRdb's pipeline rather than the authors' work. The sample includes 500,000 to 650,000 distinct CDR3 sequences, with roughly 15% observed a single time. Around 14% of the sample is taken by the ten largest.

From the cysteine through the phenylalanine, the CDR3 covers 15 amino acids. CDR3 DNA only is kept here, 45 bases in frame from base 1. After removal of 6 bases from V and 1 base from J, the junction retains 8 bases not matched to a gene. Via the germline V gene, CDR1 is SNHLY and CDR2 FYNNEI. Sample: blood. The sequence joins TRBV2 to TRBJ1-1, with 7 bases aligning to TRBD1. This clonotype originated in a woman in her forties with Graves' hyperthyroidism. CDR3 reads: CASRAQGSPNTEAFF. The bases read TGTGCCAGCAGGGCACAGGGGTCCCCGAACACTGAAGCTTTCTTT.